Presented here are 22 T cell receptor beta chains from one specimen sequenced in a study of shared clonotypes between healthy human individuals. Assay used: immunoSEQ multiplex PCR; TCRdb lists only in-frame clones, some missing. The sample carries around 690,000 clones, about 92% recorded once. The specimen was memory CD8+ T cells from PBMCs. Subset indicated: CD45RO+ cells pooled with CCR7-negative TemRA cells. Every receptor here comes from a man younger than 35 in good health. Some clones in this sample may be carry-over from other donors' samples.

This clone was detected only once. The chain joins TRBV9 to TRBJ2-7, with D uncertain. The closer fit of TRBJ2-1 to the DNA end suggests the J call may be wrong. The germline CDR1 and CDR2 sequences are SGDLS and YYNGEE. The CDR3 loop spans 13 amino acids. CDR3: CASSAPRDYEQFF. The CDR3 coding sequence is TGTGCCAGCAGCGCCCCAAGAGATTACGAGCAGTTCTTC.

The chain has TRBV7-8 and TRBJ1-2, with a tentative D call TRBD1 (6 bases). Germline V CDR1 and CDR2: SGHVS, FQNEAQ. Trimming removed 2 bases from V and 4 bases from J, with 11 bases in between. This CDR3 has 14 residues. The CDR3 sequence: CASSLMGGPYGYTF. The CDR3 DNA sequence: TGTGCCAGCAGCTTAATGGGGGGCCCCTATGGCTACACCTTC.

The chain joins TRBV5-8 to TRBJ2-7; 11 bases are a match to TRBD1. Looked up from germline, CDR1 is SGHTS and CDR2 is YDEGEE. There are 14 residues in the CDR3. V lost 4 bases, J lost 5 bases, and 5 bases stayed unmatched. CDR3 sequence reads: CASSPGTGGDEQYF. CDR3 nucleotides: TGTGCCAGCAGCCCTGGGACAGGGGGAGACGAGCAGTACTTC.

The CDR3 sequence is CASSLVGTTDNEQFF. For the CDR3, the DNA is TGTGCCAGCAGCTTAGTGGGGACTACCGACAATGAGCAGTTCTTC. The rearrangement links TRBV13 to TRBJ2-1, with 7 bases aligning to TRBD2. The V gene end was trimmed by 1 base and the J gene end by 5 bases; junction bases not matched to a gene: 5. The CDR3 consists of 15 residues. Per germline, CDR1 PRHDT and CDR2 FYEKMQ (reference sequence).

This rearrangement joins TRBV7-9 to TRBJ1-3; D is unresolved. The CDR3 is made up of 16 amino acids. CDR1 and CDR2 from the germline V gene are SEHNR and FQNEAQ (reference sequence). Trimming took 1 base from V and 4 from J, leaving 14 bases between them. CDR3 sequence: CASSLVGETGGNTIYF. Written as DNA, the CDR3 is TGTGCCAGCAGCTTAGTCGGGGAGACGGGGGGAAACACCATATATTTT.

In its sample, this clone was seen once. The rearrangement links TRBV7-6 to TRBJ2-7, with D perhaps assigned TRBD1 or TRBD2 (5 bases each). Trimming stripped 2 bases from V and 4 bases from J, with 9 bases between. Germline V CDR1 and CDR2: SGHVS, FNYEAQ. There are 13 residues in the CDR3. The chain's CDR3 is CASSLRGPYEQYF. CDR3 DNA sequence: TGTGCCAGCAGCTTACGGGGACCGTACGAGCAGTACTTC.

The chain recombines TRBV7-8 with TRBJ2-5, with D maybe TRBD2 (6 bases). Between the trimmed V and J ends, which lost 7 bases and 7 bases, there was a span of 19 bases. Germline V gene lookup returns CDR1 SGHVS and CDR2 FQNEAQ. The CDR3 runs to 14 residues. The CDR3 nucleotides are TGTGCCAGCACCCTATCCTTTTCGGAGGGGACCCAGTACTTC. The encoded protein is CASTLSFSEGTQYF.

J is TRBJ1-2 and V is TRBV27; D remains unclear. Per germline, CDR1 MNHEY and CDR2 SMNVEV (reference sequence). With 5 bases removed from V and 8 bases from J, the gap between germline ends came to 15 bases. This CDR3 comprises 13 residues. The CDR3 loop reads CASSEDVLGGYTF. The CDR3 region has the DNA TGTGCCAGCAGTGAGGACGTCCTGGGAGGCTACACCTTC.

A single count supports this clone. V and J are TRBV10-3 and TRBJ2-1; 12 bases are shared with TRBD2. Germline values: CDR1 ENHRY, CDR2 SYGVKD. The length of the CDR3 is 15 residues. V lost 6 bases, J lost 6 bases, and 6 bases stayed unmatched. The CDR3 sequence: CAISVPSGRGNEQFF. The CDR3 DNA sequence: TGTGCCATCAGCGTACCTAGCGGGAGGGGCAATGAGCAGTTCTTC.

This chain links TRBV6-1 with TRBJ1-5; D might be TRBD1 (6 bases). Deletions cut 3 bases from V and 7 bases from J, with 16 bases between. The germline V gene encodes CDR1 MNHNS and CDR2 SASEGT. The CDR3 has 15 residues. DNA of the CDR3: TGTGCCAGCAGTGATGGGAGGGTCAGGGGCCAGCCCCAGCATTTT. Translated, it gives CASSDGRVRGQPQHF.

The V and J genes are TRBV7-2 and TRBJ2-7; a weak D match, TRBD2 (6 bases). The germline CDR1 and CDR2 sequences are SGHTA and FQGNSA. The CDR3 is 15 residues long. Trimming took off 2 bases at V and 2 bases at J, with 13 bases between the two ends. CDR3 loop: CASSLKGGPAYEQYF. The CDR3, as DNA: TGTGCCAGCAGCTTAAAAGGAGGGCCTGCCTACGAGCAGTACTTC.

The V call is TRBV10-3, the J call TRBJ1-1, with TRBD1 matching 11 bases. Germline V gene sequence: CDR1 ENHRY, CDR2 SYGVKD. The length of the CDR3 is 14 residues. V was pared by 11 bases and J by 10 bases, with 15 bases of the junction left unmatched. The CDR3: CASRGGTGGMRAFF. DNA of the CDR3: TGTGCCTCAAGGGGCGGGACAGGGGGAATGAGAGCTTTCTTT.

V and J are TRBV4-3 and TRBJ1-4, with 8 nucleotides matching TRBD1. Looked up from germline, CDR1 is LGHNA and CDR2 is YSLEER. J lost 8 bases, V lost 5 bases, and 13 bases had no gene match. The CDR3 is 16 residues long. The CDR3 spells CASSSLWTGRGEKLFF. In DNA form, the CDR3 reads TGCGCCAGCAGCTCCCTTTGGACAGGGAGGGGGGAAAAACTGTTTTTT.

Concerning this clone itself: Different DNA sequences within this sample yield the same CDR3. This chain joins TRBV27 and TRBJ2-7; D is ambiguous. The V gene lost 4 bases and the J gene lost 4 bases, with 5 bases spanning the gap. CDR3 length: 11 residues. Germline CDR1 and CDR2: MNHEY and SMNVEV (reference sequence). In DNA, the CDR3 is TGTGCCAGCAGTTCTCTTTACGAGCAGTACTTC. As protein: CASSSLYEQYF.

The rearrangement links TRBV19 to TRBJ2-3; TRBD2 matches at 8 bases. Germline CDR1 is LNHDA and CDR2 is SQIVND (reference sequence). The CDR3 runs to 16 residues. The junction had 7 bases not matched to a gene; V was cut back by 3 bases and J by 2 bases. CDR3 sequence reads: CASSILSGNPTDTQYF. The CDR3 DNA is TGTGCCAGTAGTATCCTTAGCGGGAACCCCACAGATACGCAGTATTTT.

The chain combines TRBV9 with TRBJ2-1, with D possibly matching TRBD2 (5 bases). The germline V and J ends were trimmed by 1 base and 5 bases, with 22 bases remaining between them. The CDR3 is made up of 18 amino acids. Germline V CDR1 and CDR2: SGDLS, YYNGEE. The CDR3 here is CASSVYGLPTQLHNEQFF. The CDR3, as DNA: TGTGCCAGCAGCGTATATGGACTCCCTACCCAACTACACAATGAGCAGTTCTTC.

The V gene is TRBV19, the J gene TRBJ1-1, with a weak D call TRBD1 (5 bases). V dropped 5 bases and J dropped 5 bases, with 18 bases sitting between them. Germline CDR1 LNHDA, CDR2 SQIVND (reference sequence). The CDR3 extends over 15 amino acids. The CDR3 DNA reads as TGTGCCAGTAGTCTAAACCGGGGCGGGAGGACTGAAGCTTTCTTT. This gives the protein CASSLNRGGRTEAFF.

The chain has TRBV9 and TRBJ2-1; 11 bases line up with TRBD2. The CDR3 has 17 residues. In germline, CDR1 is SGDLS, CDR2 YYNGEE. J lost 2 bases, V lost 0 bases, and 4 bases had no gene match. CDR3 loop: CASSVASGRSPYNEQFF. CDR3 in DNA: TGTGCCAGCAGCGTAGCTAGCGGGAGGTCACCCTACAATGAGCAGTTCTTC.

The chain recombines TRBV6-5 with TRBJ2-2; maybe TRBD2 (5 bases). V lost 0 bases and J 1 base, leaving 9 bases between the germline ends. Germline V gene data show CDR1 as MNHEY and CDR2 as SVGAGI. This CDR3 is built from 16 residues. As DNA, the CDR3 is TGTGCCAGCAGTTACTCGGGCGGACTGAACACCGGGGAGCTGTTTTTT. It is translated as CASSYSGGLNTGELFF.

The chain recombines TRBV19 with TRBJ1-1, with D uncertain. The CDR3 covers 15 residues. Trimming took 0 bases from V and 1 from J, leaving 9 bases between them. Germline V CDR1 and CDR2: LNHDA, SQIVND (reference sequence). For the CDR3, the DNA is TGTGCCAGTAGTATAGATGAGTTGGCGAACACTGAAGCTTTCTTT. Its protein product is CASSIDELANTEAFF.

This chain connects TRBV7-8 to TRBJ2-2; D may be TRBD2 (5 bases). The germline V and J ends were trimmed by 0 bases and 1 base, with 15 bases remaining between them. Germline loops: CDR1 SGHVS, CDR2 FQNEAQ. There are 18 residues in the CDR3. CDR3 sequence: CASSLALLGSLNTGELFF. The CDR3 DNA reads as TGTGCCAGCAGCTTAGCGTTGCTAGGGAGTCTGAACACCGGGGAGCTGTTTTTT.

The table lists this clone with a count of one. The CDR3: CASSPRQARGSPLHF. DNA for the CDR3: TGTGCCAGCAGTCCCCGACAGGCCCGGGGTTCACCCCTCCACTTT. This chain links TRBV28 with TRBJ1-6; D is possibly TRBD1 (6 bases). Germline CDR1 reads MDHEN; CDR2 reads SYDVKM. The CDR3 has 15 residues. The V and J ends lost 5 bases and 9 bases respectively, with 17 bases between them.